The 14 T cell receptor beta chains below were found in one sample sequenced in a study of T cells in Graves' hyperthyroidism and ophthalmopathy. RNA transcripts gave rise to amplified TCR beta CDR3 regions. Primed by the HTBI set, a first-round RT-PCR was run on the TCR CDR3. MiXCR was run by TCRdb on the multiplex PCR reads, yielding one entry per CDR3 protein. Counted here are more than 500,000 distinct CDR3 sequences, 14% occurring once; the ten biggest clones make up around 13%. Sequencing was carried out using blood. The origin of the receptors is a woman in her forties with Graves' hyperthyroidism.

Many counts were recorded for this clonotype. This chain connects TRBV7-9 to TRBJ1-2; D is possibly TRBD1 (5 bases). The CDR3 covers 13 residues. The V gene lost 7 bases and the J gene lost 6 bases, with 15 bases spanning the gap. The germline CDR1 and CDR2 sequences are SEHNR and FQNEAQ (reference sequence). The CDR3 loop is CASTAGLYDGYTF. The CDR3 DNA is TGTGCCAGCACCGCGGGACTATATGATGGCTACACCTTC.

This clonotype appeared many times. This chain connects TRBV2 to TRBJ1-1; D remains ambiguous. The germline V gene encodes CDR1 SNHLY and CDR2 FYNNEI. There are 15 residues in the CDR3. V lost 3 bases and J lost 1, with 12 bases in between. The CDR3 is CASSDPGESNTEAFF. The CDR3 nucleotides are TGTGCCAGCAGTGATCCGGGAGAGTCGAACACTGAAGCTTTCTTT.

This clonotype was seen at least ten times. This CDR3 reads CASSEEGANTEAFF. In DNA form, the CDR3 reads TGTGCCAGCAGTGAAGAAGGAGCGAACACTGAAGCTTTCTTT. V and J are TRBV2 and TRBJ1-1; no firm D call. V gave up 1 base and J gave up 1 base, with 7 bases separating them. Germline values: CDR1 SNHLY, CDR2 FYNNEI. The CDR3 length is 14 residues. Full variable domain (missing parts from reference TRBV2 and TRBJ1-1): EPEVTQTPSHQVTQMGQEVILRCVPISNHLYFYWYRQILGQKVEFLVSFYNNEISEKSEIFDDQFSVERPDGSNFTLKIRSTKLEDSAMYFCASSEEGANTEAFFGQGTRLTVV.

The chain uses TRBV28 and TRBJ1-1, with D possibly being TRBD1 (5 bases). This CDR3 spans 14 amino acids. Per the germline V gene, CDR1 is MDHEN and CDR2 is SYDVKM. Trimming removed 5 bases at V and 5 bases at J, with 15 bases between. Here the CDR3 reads CASSDNRGGTEAFF. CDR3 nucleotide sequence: TGTGCCAGCAGTGATAATCGGGGCGGGACTGAAGCTTTCTTT. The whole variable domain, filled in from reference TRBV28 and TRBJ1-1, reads DVKVTQSSRYLVKRTGEKVFLECVQDMDHENMFWYRQDPGLGLRLIYFSYDVKMKEKGDIPEGYSVSREKKERFSLILESASTNQTSMYLCASSDNRGGTEAFFGQGTRLTVV.

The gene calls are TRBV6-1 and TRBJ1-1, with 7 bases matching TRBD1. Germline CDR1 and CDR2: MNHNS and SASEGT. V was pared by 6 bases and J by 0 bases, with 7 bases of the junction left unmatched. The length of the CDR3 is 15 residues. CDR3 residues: CASSGTAFMNTEAFF. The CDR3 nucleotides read TGTGCCAGCAGCGGGACAGCATTCATGAACACTGAAGCTTTCTTT.

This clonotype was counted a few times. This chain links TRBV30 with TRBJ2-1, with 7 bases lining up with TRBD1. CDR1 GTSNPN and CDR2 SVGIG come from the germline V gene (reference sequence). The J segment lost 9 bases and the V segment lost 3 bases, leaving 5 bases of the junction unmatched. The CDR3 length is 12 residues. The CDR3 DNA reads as TGTGCCTGGAGACAGGGGAGAAGTGAGCAGTTCTTC. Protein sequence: CAWRQGRSEQFF.

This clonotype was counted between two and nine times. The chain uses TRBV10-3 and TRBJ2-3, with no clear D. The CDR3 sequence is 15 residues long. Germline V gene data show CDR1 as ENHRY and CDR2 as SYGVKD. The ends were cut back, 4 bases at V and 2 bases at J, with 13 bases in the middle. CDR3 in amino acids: CAISGGQADTDTQYF. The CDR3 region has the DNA TGTGCCATCAGTGGTGGTCAGGCGGACACAGATACGCAGTATTTT.

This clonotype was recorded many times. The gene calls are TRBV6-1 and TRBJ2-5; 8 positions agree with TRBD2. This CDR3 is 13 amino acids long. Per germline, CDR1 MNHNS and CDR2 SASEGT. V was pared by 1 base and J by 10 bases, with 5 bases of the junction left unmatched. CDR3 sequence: CASSEDSSGSQYF. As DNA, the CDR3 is TGTGCCAGCAGTGAAGATTCGAGCGGGAGCCAGTACTTC.

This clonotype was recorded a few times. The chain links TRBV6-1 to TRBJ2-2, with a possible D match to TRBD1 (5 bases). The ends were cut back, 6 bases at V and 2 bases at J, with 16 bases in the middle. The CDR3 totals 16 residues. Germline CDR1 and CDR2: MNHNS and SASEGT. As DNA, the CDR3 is TGTGCCAGCAGCATTCAGGGTGTGGGAAACACCGGGGAGCTGTTTTTT. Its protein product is CASSIQGVGNTGELFF.

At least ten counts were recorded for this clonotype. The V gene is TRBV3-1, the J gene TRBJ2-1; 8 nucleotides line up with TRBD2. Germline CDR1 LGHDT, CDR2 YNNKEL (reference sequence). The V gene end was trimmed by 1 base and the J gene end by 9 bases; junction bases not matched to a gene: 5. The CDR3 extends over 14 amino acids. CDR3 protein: CASSQVAGRGEQFF. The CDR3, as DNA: TGTGCCAGCAGCCAAGTAGCGGGGAGGGGTGAGCAGTTCTTC.

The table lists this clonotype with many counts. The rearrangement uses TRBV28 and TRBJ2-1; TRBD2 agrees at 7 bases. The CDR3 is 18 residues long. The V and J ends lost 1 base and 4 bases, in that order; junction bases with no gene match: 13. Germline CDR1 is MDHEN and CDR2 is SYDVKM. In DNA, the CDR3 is TGTGCCAGCAGTTTATTTGCGGGAGAGGTTGGAATATACAATGAGCAGTTCTTC. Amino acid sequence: CASSLFAGEVGIYNEQFF.

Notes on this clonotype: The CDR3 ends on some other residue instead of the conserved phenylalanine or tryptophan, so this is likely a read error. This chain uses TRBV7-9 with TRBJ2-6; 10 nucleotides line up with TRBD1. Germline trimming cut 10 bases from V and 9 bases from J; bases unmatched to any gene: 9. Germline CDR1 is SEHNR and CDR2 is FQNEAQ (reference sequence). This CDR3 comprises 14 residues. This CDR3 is CATLTGGYINVLTL. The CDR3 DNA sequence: TGTGCCACCTTGACAGGGGGCTATATCAACGTCCTGACTTTA.

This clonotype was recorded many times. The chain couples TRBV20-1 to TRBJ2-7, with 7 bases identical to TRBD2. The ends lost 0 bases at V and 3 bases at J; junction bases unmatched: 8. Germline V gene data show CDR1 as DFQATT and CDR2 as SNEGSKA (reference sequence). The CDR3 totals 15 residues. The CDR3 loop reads CSARESLAVNYEQYF. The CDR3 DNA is TGCAGTGCTAGAGAAAGTCTAGCGGTAAACTACGAGCAGTACTTC.

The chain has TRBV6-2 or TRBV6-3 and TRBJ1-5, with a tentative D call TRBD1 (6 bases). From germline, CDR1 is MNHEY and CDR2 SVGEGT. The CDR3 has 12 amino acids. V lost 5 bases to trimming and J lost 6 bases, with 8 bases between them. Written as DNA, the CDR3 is TGTGCCAGCAGTAAACAGGGTCAGCCCCAGCATTTT. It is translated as CASSKQGQPQHF.